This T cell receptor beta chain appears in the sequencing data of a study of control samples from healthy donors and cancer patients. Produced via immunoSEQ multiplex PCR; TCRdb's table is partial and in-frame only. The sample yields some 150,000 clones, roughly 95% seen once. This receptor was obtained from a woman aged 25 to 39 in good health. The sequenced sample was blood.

CDR3 in DNA: TGTGCCAGCAGTTTATCTAGTCAGGGCACTGAAGCTTTCTTT. It encodes CASSLSSQGTEAFF. The chain carries TRBV27 and TRBJ1-1; possibly TRBD1 for D (5 bases). V was shortened by 0 bases and J by 4 bases, with 9 bases between the two germline ends. Per the germline V gene, CDR1 is MNHEY and CDR2 is SMNVEV (reference sequence). The CDR3 has 14 amino acids.